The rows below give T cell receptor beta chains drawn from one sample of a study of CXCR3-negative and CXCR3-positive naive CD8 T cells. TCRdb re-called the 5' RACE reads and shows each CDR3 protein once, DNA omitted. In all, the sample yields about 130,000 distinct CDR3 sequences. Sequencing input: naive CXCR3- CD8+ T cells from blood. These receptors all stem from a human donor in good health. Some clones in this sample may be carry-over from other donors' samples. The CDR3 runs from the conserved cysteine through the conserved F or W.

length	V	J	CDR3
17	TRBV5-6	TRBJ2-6	CASSPSGLRSGANVLTF
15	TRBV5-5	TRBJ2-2	CASSWGGGTAGELFF
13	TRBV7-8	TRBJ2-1	CASSLQHPNEQFF
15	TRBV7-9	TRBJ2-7	CASSLAVGHHYEQYF
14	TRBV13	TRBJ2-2	CASSFGRNTGELFF
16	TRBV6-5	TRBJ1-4	CASSGTGGAVGEKLFF
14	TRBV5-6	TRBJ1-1	CASSPRGVNTEAFF
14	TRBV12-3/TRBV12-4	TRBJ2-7	CASSLVDGFYEQYF
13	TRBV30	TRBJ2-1	CAWSLTSGIEQFF
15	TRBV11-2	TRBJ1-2	CASSLGERPSYGYTF
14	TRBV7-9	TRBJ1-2	CASSLAQQIYGYTF
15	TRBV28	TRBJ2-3	CASSSPVPSTDTQYF
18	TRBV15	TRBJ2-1	CATSRDRGGLLSYNEQFF
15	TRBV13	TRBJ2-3	CDSSTRGGGLDTQYF
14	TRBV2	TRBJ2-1	CASEGTSGDNEQFF
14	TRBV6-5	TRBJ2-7	CASSYSGPREEQYF
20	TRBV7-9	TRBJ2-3	CASSLLILAGAERSTDTQYF
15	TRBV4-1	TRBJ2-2	CASSTGKTNTGELFF
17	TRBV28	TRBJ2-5	CASSSSWDPTLQETQYF
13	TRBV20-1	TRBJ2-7	CSASGMDFYEQYF
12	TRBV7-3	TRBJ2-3	CASSLNGDTQYF
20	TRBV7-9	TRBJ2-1	CASSPGRGRAAASSYNELFF
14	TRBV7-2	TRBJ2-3	CASSSPALTDTQYF
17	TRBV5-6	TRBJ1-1	CASSFDVGRLVNTEAFF
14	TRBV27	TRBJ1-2	CASSLGTGGYGYTF
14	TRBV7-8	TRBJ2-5	CASSLARWQETQYF
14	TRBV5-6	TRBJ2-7	CASSLTGGAIEQYF
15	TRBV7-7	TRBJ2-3	CASSPSGGTTDTQYF
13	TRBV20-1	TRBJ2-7	CSAREFTGGEQYF
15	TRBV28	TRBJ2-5	CASSFPARVQETQYF
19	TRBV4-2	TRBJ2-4	CASSQDGTSGNLAKNIQYF
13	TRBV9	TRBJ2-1	CASSDTGPNEQFF
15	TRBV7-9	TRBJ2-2	CASSSTSPNTGELFF
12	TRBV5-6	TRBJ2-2	CASSAEPGELFF
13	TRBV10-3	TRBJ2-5	CAIRGSSQETQYF
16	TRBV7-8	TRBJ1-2	CASSSYPGGDTYGYTF
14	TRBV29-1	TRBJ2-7	CSVEKREETYEQYF
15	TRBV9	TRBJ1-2	CASSVATDTNYGYTF
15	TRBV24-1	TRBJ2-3	CATSDLTPAGDTQYF